The next 26 T cell receptor beta chains were all read from a single sample in a study of breast tumors, draining lymph nodes, adjacent tissues. TCRdb reprocessed the multiplex PCR reads via MiXCR and lists one record per CDR3 protein. The sample has 130,000 or so distinct CDR3 sequences; approximately 20% are singletons. The lymph nodes were axillary draining lymph nodes from breast cancer patients. The sample was axillary lymph node tissue. The receptor source for this set is a female donor with breast cancer. Some clones in this sample may be carry-over from other donors' samples.

This clonotype has ten or more counts. The chain recombines TRBV5-1 with TRBJ2-3; D gene unclear. The CDR3 covers 14 residues. Between the trimmed V and J ends, which lost 5 bases and 0 bases, there was a span of 10 bases. Germline V CDR1 and CDR2: SGHRS, YFSETQ. The CDR3 loop reads CASRGTTSTDTQYF. CDR3 bases: TGCGCCAGCAGGGGTACAACTAGCACAGATACGCAGTATTTT.

Points on this clonotype: The conserved phenylalanine or tryptophan normally closing the CDR3 is absent here, so this likely arose from a read error. As DNA, the CDR3 is TGCAGTGCTAGAGATGAGCAGGACTCCTACGAGCAGTACCTC. Translated: CSARDEQDSYEQYL. This chain joins TRBV20-1 and TRBJ2-7; D is unclear. This CDR3 is built from 14 residues. Trimming took off 0 bases at V and 0 bases at J, with 9 bases between the two ends. Germline assignment: CDR1 DFQATT and CDR2 SNEGSKA (reference sequence).

Of note for this clonotype: A read error is likely, as this CDR3 ends without the conserved phenylalanine or tryptophan. The V call is TRBV6-1, the J call TRBJ2-7; D is unclear. This CDR3 has 10 amino acids. Trimming removed 3 bases at V and 4 bases at J, with 1 base between. CDR1 and CDR2 (germline): MNHNS, SASEGT. The CDR3 loop reads CASSDYEQYL. The CDR3 DNA reads as TGTGCCAGCAGTGATTACGAGCAGTACCTC.

Ten or more counts support this clonotype. The V gene is TRBV5-1, the J gene TRBJ2-3; weak D call: TRBD2 (5 bases). Germline-derived CDR1 and CDR2 are SGHRS and YFSETQ. This CDR3 has 15 amino acids. The germline V and J ends were trimmed by 0 bases and 2 bases, with 10 bases remaining between them. The CDR3 spells CASSLGSGPTDTQYF. CDR3 sequence (DNA): TGCGCCAGCAGCTTGGGGAGCGGCCCCACAGATACGCAGTATTTT.

Ten or more counts support this clonotype. The rearrangement links TRBV7-9 to TRBJ1-6, with 9 bases fitting TRBD1. Germline V CDR1 and CDR2: SEHNR, FQNEAQ (reference sequence). The CDR3 covers 14 residues. V trimming: 7 bases; J trimming: 6 bases; junction bases outside the gene matches: 4. The CDR3 loop is CASMGDRVNSPLHF. The CDR3 bases are TGTGCCAGCATGGGGGACAGGGTTAATTCACCCCTCCACTTT. Supplemented by reference TRBV7-9 and TRBJ1-6, the full variable domain reads DTGVSQNPRHKITKRGQNVTFRCDPISEHNRLYWYRQTLGQGPEFLTYFQNEAQLEKSRLLSDRFSAERPKGSFSTLEIQRTEQGDSAMYLCASMGDRVNSPLHFGNGTRLTVT.

This clonotype was counted at least ten times. The genes are TRBV4-1 and TRBJ2-7; 7 bases are shared with TRBD1. CDR3 size: 16 residues. From germline, CDR1 is MGHRA and CDR2 YSYEKL. J lost 3 bases, V lost 0 bases, and 8 bases had no gene match. The chain's CDR3 is CASSQDPRTGLYEQYF. The CDR3 coding sequence is TGCGCCAGCAGCCAAGATCCGAGGACAGGACTCTACGAGCAGTACTTC.

This clonotype was seen a single time. Just one base apart from a much larger clone, this may be a read error. V and J are TRBV11-2 and TRBJ1-4; D might be TRBD1 (6 bases). This CDR3 spans 15 amino acids. Germline lookup yields CDR1 SGHAT and CDR2 FQNNGV. For the CDR3, the DNA is TGTGCCAGCAGCTTAGGGGGGGCTAATAATGGAAAACTGTTTTTT. Amino acid sequence: CASSLGGANNGKLFF.

About this clonotype itself: The CDR3 ends on some other residue instead of the conserved phenylalanine or tryptophan, so this is likely a read error. The genes are TRBV6-5 and TRBJ2-5, with D maybe TRBD1 (6 bases). Looked up from germline, CDR1 is MNHEY and CDR2 is SVGAGI. The CDR3 length is 15 residues. V lost 4 bases and J lost 6, with 18 bases in between. Written as DNA, the CDR3 is TGTGCCAGCAGTTGGGATCTCACGCAGGGGCAGACCCAGTACTAC. Its translation is CASSWDLTQGQTQYY.

This clonotype was seen at least ten times. The chain uses TRBV7-3 and TRBJ2-5; 9 bases line up with TRBD1. The CDR3 has 13 residues. Germline lookup yields CDR1 SGHTA and CDR2 FQGTGA. The J segment lost 7 bases and the V segment lost 5 bases, leaving 5 bases of the junction unmatched. In DNA, the CDR3 is TGTGCCAGCAGCCTCCTGACAGGGGGGACCCAGTACTTC. It is translated as CASSLLTGGTQYF.

This clonotype was recorded at least ten times. V and J are TRBV28 and TRBJ2-7; D is perhaps TRBD2 (5 bases). CDR1 and CDR2 (germline): MDHEN, SYDVKM. This CDR3 comprises 13 residues. V was shortened by 3 bases and J by 4 bases, with 10 bases between the two germline ends. CDR3 coding DNA: TGTGCCAGCAGTTTTGACTATAAATACGAGCAGTACTTC. Protein: CASSFDYKYEQYF.

This clonotype has just a few counts. The chain joins TRBV6-2 or TRBV6-3 to TRBJ2-3, with D unresolved. V was trimmed by 2 bases and J by 1 base, leaving 10 bases between them. Germline CDR1 reads MNHEY; CDR2 reads SVGEGT. The CDR3 runs 15 residues. The CDR3 loop reads CASSYVVDRTDTQYF. The CDR3 DNA follows: TGTGCCAGCAGTTACGTGGTGGACCGCACAGATACGCAGTATTTT.

This chain joins TRBV28 and TRBJ2-6; D is perhaps TRBD1 (6 bases). The CDR3 extends over 17 amino acids. The V and J ends lost 6 bases and 0 bases respectively, with 15 bases between them. From germline, CDR1 is MDHEN and CDR2 SYDVKM. In nucleotides, the CDR3 is TGTGCCAGCAGCCCCAGGGGCTTGGGCTCTGGGGCCAACGTCCTGACTTTC. It encodes CASSPRGLGSGANVLTF.

The rearrangement uses TRBV5-5 and TRBJ1-1, with D unclear. Germline-derived CDR1 and CDR2 are SGHKS and YYEKEE (reference sequence). The CDR3 length is 14 residues. The ends were cut back, 2 bases at V and 1 base at J, with 9 bases in the middle. The CDR3 region is CASSFIAENTEAFF. CDR3 bases: TGTGCCAGCAGCTTCATAGCTGAGAACACTGAAGCTTTCTTT.

V and J are TRBV5-1 and TRBJ1-1; weak D call: TRBD1 (6 bases). In germline, CDR1 is SGHRS, CDR2 YFSETQ. V lost 0 bases, J lost 5 bases, and 17 bases lay in between. This CDR3 spans 16 amino acids. The CDR3 protein is CASSLVAGAVRTEAFF. The CDR3 nucleotides are TGCGCCAGCAGCTTGGTGGCGGGGGCGGTTAGGACTGAAGCTTTCTTT.

This clonotype was picked up many times. The V and J genes are TRBV12-3 or TRBV12-4 and TRBJ1-2; TRBD1 is a possible D gene (5 bases). This CDR3 contains 13 residues. V shed 3 bases and J shed 8 bases, with 13 bases lying between them. The CDR3 DNA reads as TGTGCCAGCAGTTTCGGGACCCGGAACGGCTACACCTTC. Its translation is CASSFGTRNGYTF.

This clonotype occurred many times. The chain couples TRBV28 to TRBJ2-1, with 11 bases fitting TRBD2. CDR1 and CDR2 (germline): MDHEN, SYDVKM. The J segment lost 16 bases and the V segment lost 6 bases, leaving 8 bases of the junction unmatched. The CDR3 is 12 amino acids. For the CDR3, the DNA is TGTGCCAGCAGCCCCACTAGCGGGAGCACTTTCTTC. It codes for CASSPTSGSTFF.

This clonotype qualifies as medium-sized. The chain employs TRBV14 and TRBJ2-7, with 15 nucleotides matching TRBD2. The trim removed 3 bases at V and 9 bases at J, leaving 6 bases unmatched. CDR1 is SGHDN, CDR2 FVKESK, per germline. The CDR3 is 15 residues long. The CDR3 sequence is CASSQGLAGGRLQYF. DNA for the CDR3: TGTGCCAGCAGCCAGGGACTAGCGGGAGGTCGTTTGCAGTACTTC.

The rearrangement joins TRBV27 to TRBJ1-2; D gene unclear. Germline loops: CDR1 MNHEY, CDR2 SMNVEV (reference sequence). The CDR3 covers 16 residues. V lost 5 bases, J lost 4 bases, and 20 bases lay in between. In DNA form, the CDR3 reads TGTGCCAGCAGTATAACGGACCCCCCTGAGATCTATGGCTACACCTTC. Protein product: CASSITDPPEIYGYTF.

With regard to this clonotype: A read error may explain this, as a much larger clone is one base away. The chain employs TRBV4-1 and TRBJ1-4; D is unclear. The CDR3 is 14 residues long. The germline gives CDR1 MGHRA, CDR2 YSYEKL. CDR3 coding DNA: TGCGCCAGCAACCAAGGCAGTGGGAATGAAAAACTGTTTTTT. Its translation: CASNQGSGNEKLFF.

The table lists this clonotype with many counts. The CDR3 sequence: CSVSGQGVGTQYF. CDR3 DNA: TGCAGCGTTTCGGGACAGGGAGTGGGGACCCAGTACTTC. The chain joins TRBV29-1 to TRBJ2-5; 9 nucleotides align to TRBD1. Germline lookup yields CDR1 SQVTM and CDR2 ANQGSEA. V trimming: 5 bases; J trimming: 7 bases; junction bases outside the gene matches: 8. This CDR3 has 13 residues.

The sample holds many counts of this clonotype. V and J are TRBV5-8 and TRBJ2-7; 9 bases fit TRBD2. The CDR3 contains 16 residues. V gave up 4 bases and J gave up 2 bases; unmatched junction bases: 10. Germline assignment: CDR1 SGHTS and CDR2 YDEGEE. CDR3 in DNA: TGTGCCAGCAGCAACTATAGCGGGGGAAGGACCTACGAGCAGTACTTC. This sequence encodes CASSNYSGGRTYEQYF.

This clonotype was counted many times. This chain connects TRBV12-3 or TRBV12-4 to TRBJ2-2, with 7 positions matching TRBD1. V gave up 6 bases and J gave up 2 bases; unmatched junction bases: 3. The CDR3 is 14 residues long. The CDR3 loop is CASRTGVNTGELFF. CDR3 in DNA: TGTGCCAGCAGAACAGGGGTTAACACCGGGGAGCTGTTTTTT.

This clonotype was seen many times. The chain has TRBV30 and TRBJ2-7; D remains unclear. Germline loops: CDR1 GTSNPN, CDR2 SVGIG (reference sequence). Trimming shortened V by 1 base and J by 3 bases, and 7 bases separated the two germline ends. The CDR3 consists of 12 residues. The CDR3 DNA reads TGTGCCTGGAGTGAACAGCACTACGAGCAGTACTTC. Protein product: CAWSEQHYEQYF.

This clonotype was counted many times. The V gene is TRBV5-1, the J gene TRBJ2-7; the D is unclear. Germline V gene lookup returns CDR1 SGHRS and CDR2 YFSETQ. The V gene lost 0 bases and the J gene lost 3 bases, with 10 bases spanning the gap. The CDR3 is 14 amino acids. The CDR3, as DNA: TGCGCCAGCAGCTTGGGTCAGTTCGTCTACGAGCAGTACTTC. This translates into CASSLGQFVYEQYF.

This clonotype has at least ten counts. V is TRBV4-3 and J is TRBJ2-2, with D uncertain. V lost 0 bases, J lost 1 base, and 6 bases lay in between. The CDR3 has 15 amino acids. The germline CDR1 and CDR2 sequences are LGHNA and YSLEER. CDR3: CASSQESQNTGELFF. The CDR3 DNA reads as TGCGCCAGCAGCCAAGAGAGCCAGAACACCGGGGAGCTGTTTTTT.

This clonotype was seen repeatedly, ten times or more. The chain carries TRBV20-1 and TRBJ2-1; TRBD2 aligns across 13 bases. This CDR3 is 18 amino acids long. The V and J ends lost 5 bases and 0 bases, in that order; junction bases with no gene match: 10. From germline, CDR1 is DFQATT and CDR2 SNEGSKA (reference sequence). CDR3 bases: TGCAGTGCTCGTCACCCCGGGACTAGCGGGGTCTCCTACAATGAGCAGTTCTTC. This encodes CSARHPGTSGVSYNEQFF.